One sample yielded the 28 T cell receptor beta chains listed below, sequenced in a study of T-cell memory formation after mild COVID-19. TCRdb processed the 5' RACE reads anew with MiXCR; each CDR3 protein has one entry. The sample yields almost 250,000 distinct CDR3 sequences, just over 15% seen once. Source material: PBMCs or a T cell subset sorted from them (not recorded which). These receptors were collected from an adult woman who had mild COVID-19 (a few samples of this study predate the infection). Cell type and time point are not known.

This clonotype was seen a handful of times. The chain recombines TRBV29-1 with TRBJ1-5, with TRBD1 as a possible D gene (6 bases). The ends were cut back, 4 bases at V and 4 bases at J, with 8 bases in the middle. CDR3 length: 12 residues. Germline V gene sequence: CDR1 SQVTM, CDR2 ANQGSEA. CDR3 in DNA: TGCAGCGTTGCAGGGGCTAATCAGCCCCAGCATTTT. Its protein product is CSVAGANQPQHF.

This clonotype has just a few counts. The rearrangement uses TRBV4-3 and TRBJ2-3; D is uncertain. Germline-derived CDR1 and CDR2 are LGHNA and YSLEER. The CDR3 covers 16 residues. The V end was cut by 0 bases, the J end by 7 bases, with 17 bases between. The CDR3, as DNA: TGCGCCAGCAGCCAAGAATTCCTGGGCCTTTTTCATACGCAGTATTTT. Translated: CASSQEFLGLFHTQYF.

This clonotype has just a few counts. The gene calls are TRBV7-9 and TRBJ2-2; unclear D gene. The CDR3 spans 16 residues. CDR1 is SEHNR and CDR2 is FQNEAQ in the germline V gene (reference sequence). V lost 1 base and J 1 base, leaving 10 bases between the germline ends. The CDR3 region is CASSLELLRNTGELFF. In DNA form, the CDR3 reads TGTGCCAGCAGCTTAGAATTATTGAGGAACACCGGGGAGCTGTTTTTT.

This clonotype was counted between two and nine times. This chain joins TRBV7-8 and TRBJ1-2; 10 bases are a match to TRBD1. V dropped 6 bases and J dropped 2; count of bases not matched to a gene: 6. CDR1 SGHVS and CDR2 FQNEAQ come from the germline V gene. This CDR3 region has 15 residues. The CDR3 loop reads CASRPGQGGNYGYTF. The CDR3 bases are TGTGCCAGCAGACCCGGACAGGGGGGAAACTATGGCTACACCTTC.

The chain recombines TRBV20-1 with TRBJ2-3, with TRBD1 identical over 10 bases. J gave up 3 bases and V 5 bases, and 2 bases lay outside the gene matches. CDR1 and CDR2 from the germline V gene are DFQATT and SNEGSKA (reference sequence). The CDR3 totals 13 residues. The CDR3 spells CSAWTGGTDTQYF. For the CDR3, the DNA is TGCAGTGCTTGGACAGGGGGGACAGATACGCAGTATTTT.

A few counts support this clonotype. The chain couples TRBV12-3 or TRBV12-4 to TRBJ2-3, with D maybe TRBD1 (6 bases). The CDR3 contains 14 residues. V lost 5 bases to trimming and J lost 1 base, with 10 bases between them. The CDR3 nucleotides are TGTGCCAGCAGTAGAAGACAGGGCACAGATACGCAGTATTTT. It encodes CASSRRQGTDTQYF.

This clonotype was seen at least ten times. This chain links TRBV9 with TRBJ2-1; possibly TRBD2 for D (7 bases). V was trimmed by 7 bases and J by 0 bases, leaving 26 bases between them. The CDR3 is 19 amino acids. In germline, CDR1 is SGDLS, CDR2 YYNGEE. Written as DNA, the CDR3 is TGTGCCAGCTCCAAAGGGGGAGGGGGGCACAGGAGCTCCTACAATGAGCAGTTCTTC. Amino acid sequence: CASSKGGGGHRSSYNEQFF. Full variable domain (outside the CDR3, taken from reference TRBV9 and TRBJ2-1): DSGVTQTPKHLITATGQRVTLRCSPRSGDLSVYWYQQSLDQGLQFLIQYYNGEERAKGNILERFSAQQFPDLHSELNLSSLELGDSALYFCASSKGGGGHRSSYNEQFFGPGTRLTVL.

The genes are TRBV5-1 and TRBJ2-4; possibly TRBD2 for D (5 bases). CDR1 and CDR2 (germline): SGHRS, YFSETQ. The CDR3 covers 15 residues. V shed 5 bases and J shed 7 bases, with 19 bases lying between them. CDR3 nucleotide sequence: TGCGCCAGCAGTCATGACACCTCACAGCGGAACATTCAGTACTTC. Translating it yields CASSHDTSQRNIQYF. Combining the CDR3 with reference TRBV5-1 and TRBJ2-4 gives the whole variable domain KAGVTQTPRYLIKTRGQQVTLSCSPISGHRSVSWYQQTPGQGLQFLFEYFSETQRNKGNFPGRFSGRQFSNSRSEMNVSTLELGDSALYLCASSHDTSQRNIQYFGAGTRLSVL.

The rearrangement uses TRBV7-2 and TRBJ1-2; D is perhaps TRBD1 (5 bases). The V and J ends lost 3 bases and 2 bases respectively, with 13 bases between them. The germline V gene encodes CDR1 SGHTA and CDR2 FQGNSA. The CDR3 is 15 amino acids. The CDR3 region has the DNA TGTGCCAGCAGCTTGGACATCTCAGCAAACTATGGCTACACCTTC. It specifies CASSLDISANYGYTF.

The chain couples TRBV12-3 or TRBV12-4 to TRBJ2-1; D may be TRBD1 (5 bases). V gave up 1 base and J gave up 1 base, with 14 bases separating them. The CDR3 is 17 residues long. The CDR3: CASSLGIGHPSYNEQFF. The CDR3 nucleotides read TGTGCCAGCAGTTTAGGAATCGGACACCCGTCCTACAATGAGCAGTTCTTC.

The table lists this clonotype with a few counts. The chain employs TRBV24-1 and TRBJ2-7; 7 bases align to TRBD2. The germline gives CDR1 KGHDR, CDR2 SFDVKD. Losses at the gene ends were 3 bases for V and 6 bases for J; bases not matched to a gene: 10. The CDR3 consists of 15 residues. CDR3 sequence: CATSDPGTTSGEQYF. In DNA form, the CDR3 reads TGTGCCACCAGTGATCCCGGGACTACCTCGGGCGAGCAGTACTTC.

V gene TRBV24-1 combines with J gene TRBJ2-7, with D perhaps matching TRBD2 (6 bases). Trimming left V 3 bases short and J 0 bases short, with 11 bases between. CDR3 size: 15 residues. CDR1 is KGHDR and CDR2 is SFDVKD in the germline V gene. The DNA for the CDR3 is TGTGCCACCAGTGATAATAGCGGAGCCTCCTACGAGCAGTACTTC. Encoded protein: CATSDNSGASYEQYF.

This clonotype was picked up many times. The CDR3 is CSASEGDYSPLHF. The CDR3 DNA sequence: TGCAGTGCTAGTGAGGGGGACTATTCACCCCTCCACTTT. This chain links TRBV20-1 with TRBJ1-6, with D perhaps TRBD1 (6 bases). Trimming took 3 bases from V and 8 from J, leaving 11 bases between them. The CDR3 has 13 amino acids. Looked up from germline, CDR1 is DFQATT and CDR2 is SNEGSKA (reference sequence).

This clonotype was seen a few times. This sequence joins TRBV5-1 and TRBJ1-1; D possibly corresponds to TRBD1 (6 bases). CDR1 is SGHRS, CDR2 YFSETQ, per germline. CDR3 length: 14 amino acids. With 4 bases removed from V and 4 bases from J, the gap between germline ends came to 14 bases. The DNA of the CDR3 is TGCGCCAGCAGCCCCGACAGGAGACCCACTGAAGCTTTCTTT. Its translation is CASSPDRRPTEAFF.

This clonotype was observed a few times. The J gene is TRBJ1-1, the V gene TRBV15; D is possibly TRBD1 (6 bases). V lost 0 bases and J lost 6, with 17 bases in between. This CDR3 is built from 16 residues. The germline V gene has CDR1 LNHNV and CDR2 YYDKDF (reference sequence). The DNA for the CDR3 is TGTGCCACCAGCAGAGATCGGGGGCAAGGGGTGGCTGAAGCTTTCTTT. Protein product: CATSRDRGQGVAEAFF.

The V call is TRBV5-1, the J call TRBJ2-3; weak D call: TRBD2 (5 bases). From germline, CDR1 is SGHRS and CDR2 YFSETQ. With 0 bases removed from V and 3 bases from J, the gap between germline ends came to 11 bases. The length of the CDR3 is 15 residues. The DNA of the CDR3 is TGCGCCAGCAGCTTGGGGGTCGGGGTGACAGATACGCAGTATTTT. Its protein is CASSLGVGVTDTQYF.

This clonotype was counted a few times. DNA for the CDR3: TGCAGTGCTAGAGATAAGTTAGCAGGAAACACCATATATTTT. It encodes CSARDKLAGNTIYF. The V gene is TRBV20-1, the J gene TRBJ1-3, with D unresolved. The CDR3 extends over 14 amino acids. The germline CDR1 and CDR2 sequences are DFQATT and SNEGSKA (reference sequence). Trimming took off 0 bases at V and 4 bases at J, with 10 bases between the two ends.

V is TRBV20-1 and J is TRBJ2-5; a possible D gene is TRBD2 (5 bases). The CDR3 is made up of 15 amino acids. The germline CDR1 and CDR2 sequences are DFQATT and SNEGSKA (reference sequence). V was pared by 7 bases and J by 2 bases, with 20 bases between. The CDR3 sequence: CSVMLLVGDQETQYF. The DNA of the CDR3 is TGCAGTGTCATGCTATTAGTGGGAGATCAAGAGACCCAGTACTTC.

This clonotype was observed a handful of times. CDR3 nucleotide sequence: TGTGCCATCAGTGGCTCCCCGGGGAGCGGAGGGGAGCTGTTTTTT. Translating it yields CAISGSPGSGGELFF. The chain links TRBV10-3 to TRBJ2-2, with a tentative D call TRBD2 (5 bases). V was trimmed by 4 bases and J by 8 bases, leaving 17 bases between them. The CDR3 sequence is 15 residues long. Germline CDR1 reads ENHRY; CDR2 reads SYGVKD.

This clonotype was counted only a few times. The chain combines TRBV7-2 with TRBJ2-7, with D uncertain. This CDR3 contains 14 residues. Trimming took 7 bases from V and 1 from J, leaving 14 bases between them. Germline V gene data show CDR1 as SGHTA and CDR2 as FQGNSA. The CDR3 sequence is CASTIDPGSYEQYF. The CDR3 DNA follows: TGTGCCAGCACAATTGACCCCGGATCCTACGAGCAGTACTTC.

The CDR3 sequence: CASSHPFTGNTEAFF. The CDR3 coding sequence is TGTGCCAGTAGTCATCCCTTCACAGGGAACACTGAAGCTTTCTTT. The chain uses TRBV19 and TRBJ1-1; D perhaps matches TRBD1 (5 bases). Looked up from germline, CDR1 is LNHDA and CDR2 is SQIVND (reference sequence). The V and J ends lost 5 bases and 1 base respectively, with 14 bases between them. The CDR3 is made up of 15 amino acids.

This clonotype showed up many times. The junction and the germline gene differ at one end; a read error may be behind it. The chain links TRBV7-7 to TRBJ2-5, with unresolved D. The CDR3 is 15 residues long. Germline CDR1 reads SSHAT; CDR2 reads FNYEAQ (reference sequence). CDR3 in amino acids: CASSSFGRDSETQYF. CDR3 bases: TGTGCTAGCAGCTCTTTCGGCCGTGATTCGGAGACCCAGTACTTC.

The table lists this clonotype with a count of one. V usage is TRBV6-5 and J usage is TRBJ2-7; tentatively, D is TRBD1 or TRBD2 (5 bases each). CDR3 length: 14 amino acids. Germline V gene data show CDR1 as MNHEY and CDR2 as SVGAGI. V shed 7 bases and J shed 2 bases, with 15 bases lying between them. In nucleotides, the CDR3 is TGTGCCAGCAAGGCAAGGGACGCCCCCTACGAGCAGTACTTC. Protein product: CASKARDAPYEQYF.

This rearrangement joins TRBV7-6 to TRBJ2-7; 8 bases line up with TRBD2. The V gene's germline CDR1 is SGHVS and CDR2 FNYEAQ. Trimming removed 5 bases from V and 6 bases from J; junction bases left unmatched: 6. CDR3 length: 13 residues. The CDR3 sequence is CASSPGLVSEQYF. CDR3 bases: TGTGCCAGCAGCCCGGGACTAGTTAGCGAGCAGTACTTC.

This chain joins TRBV7-8 and TRBJ2-7; 7 nucleotides agree with TRBD1. Per the germline V gene, CDR1 is SGHVS and CDR2 is FQNEAQ. The CDR3 sequence is 15 residues long. V lost 2 bases to trimming and J lost 6 bases; unmatched junction nucleotides: 10. DNA for the CDR3: TGTGCCAGCAGCTTATTCAGCACAGGGGAAGGCGAGCAGTACTTC. This encodes CASSLFSTGEGEQYF.

There are a few counts of this clonotype. The chain uses TRBV15 and TRBJ2-7; 7 nucleotides match TRBD1. The CDR3 runs to 14 residues. Germline V gene sequence: CDR1 LNHNV, CDR2 YYDKDF (reference sequence). With V trimmed by 0 bases and J by 3 bases, 2 bases remained unmatched. This CDR3 reads CATSRDHRGYEQYF. The CDR3 coding sequence is TGTGCCACCAGCAGAGATCACAGGGGCTACGAGCAGTACTTC.

The CDR3 region has the DNA TGCAGCGTTGCAAGACAGGGGGCGAACCTTAATGAGCAGTTCTTC. The encoded protein is CSVARQGANLNEQFF. V and J are TRBV29-1 and TRBJ2-1, with 10 nucleotides matching TRBD1. Germline V gene data show CDR1 as SQVTM and CDR2 as ANQGSEA. The CDR3 totals 15 residues. The J segment lost 7 bases and the V segment lost 4 bases, leaving 10 bases of the junction unmatched.

This clonotype was observed a handful of times. The rearrangement uses TRBV12-3 or TRBV12-4 and TRBJ1-1, with D uncertain. Between the trimmed V and J ends, which lost 3 bases and 6 bases, there was a span of 8 bases. The CDR3 runs 12 residues. CDR3 bases: TGTGCCAGCAGTTTGGGCGCCGCTGAAGCTTTCTTT. Translation gives CASSLGAAEAFF.